Listed below are T cell receptor beta chains from one sample, sequenced in a study of T cells expressing NK-cell markers. After re-calling the 5' RACE reads, TCRdb lists one entry per CDR3 protein, DNA absent. The sample totals 550,000 to 600,000 distinct CDR3 sequences. Sequenced sample: blood T cells: a sorted CD56 or NKG2C T cell subset, CD4+ or CD8+ T cells, or bulk PBMC T cells (not recorded which). The receptor source for this set is a man aged 18 to 29 in good health. Each CDR3 is given with its conserved first and last residue.

j_gene,v_gene,CDR3aa
TRBJ1-5,TRBV5-1,CASRIGPDRGNQPQHF
TRBJ2-3,TRBV24-1,CATSDSRGQETQYF
TRBJ2-1,TRBV5-1,CASSLRGLAPYNEQFF
TRBJ2-1,TRBV6-1,CASSEAWPGLAKNEQFF
TRBJ2-5,TRBV14,CASSQVEFGETQYF
TRBJ1-2,TRBV4-1,CASRFVDGYTF
TRBJ2-7,TRBV7-2,CASSSSTGLFEQYF
TRBJ2-1,TRBV7-9,CASSYTEGPEQFF
TRBJ2-1,TRBV4-3,CASSQDLEDEQFF
TRBJ2-1,TRBV5-1,CASSRLLTSGNNEQFF
TRBJ2-7,TRBV20-1,CSASWGIHDEQYF
TRBJ2-3,TRBV28,CATADPRTDTQYF
TRBJ2-7,TRBV15,CATSRGAGLIDEQYF